Listed below are T cell receptor beta chains from one sample, sequenced in a study of blood T cells in healthy people across ages. Each CDR3 protein is one row after TCRdb ran MiXCR on the 5' RACE reads. The data hold more than 650,000 distinct CDR3 sequences, with around a fifth observed a single time. Sequencing used blood. These receptors originate from a man in his 70s in good health. The CDR3 runs from the conserved cysteine through the conserved F or W. D genes are given only for firm matches. Only some rows state a clone size, as once, few, many or a class for expanded clones.

J gene | clone size | V gene | D gene | CDR3 protein | CDR3 DNA
TRBJ2-3 | - | TRBV12-3/TRBV12-4 | - | CASSLRPEATQYF | TGTGCCAGCAGTTTGCGCCCCGAAGCTACGCAGTATTTT
TRBJ1-5 | - | TRBV20-1 | - | CSALGDYSNQPQHF | TGCAGTGCTCTGGGTGACTATAGCAATCAGCCCCAGCATTTT
TRBJ1-2 | - | TRBV20-1 | - | CSASGEDYGYTF | TGCAGTGCTAGTGGGGAAGACTATGGCTACACCTTC
TRBJ2-7 | few | TRBV12-3/TRBV12-4 | - | CASSLARGAAIRAREQYF | TGTGCCAGCAGTTTAGCGCGGGGTGCTGCGATCAGGGCCCGGGAGCAGTACTTC
TRBJ1-5 | - | TRBV3-1 | - | CASSQRTSTDTQHF | TGTGCCAGCAGCCAAAGAACTAGCACAGATACGCAGCATTTT
TRBJ2-1 | many | TRBV5-1 | TRBD2 | CASSLISGGNEQFF | TGCGCCAGCAGCTTGATTAGCGGGGGCAATGAGCAGTTCTTC
TRBJ1-5 | few | TRBV29-1 | - | CSVEESSNQPQHF | TGCAGCGTTGAAGAGAGCAGCAATCAGCCCCAGCATTTT
TRBJ1-1 | - | TRBV7-9 | - | CASSSNWGGAEAFF | TGTGCCAGCAGTTCAAACTGGGGGGGTGCCGAAGCTTTCTTT
TRBJ2-7 | few | TRBV28 | - | CASMAGPTYEQYF | TGTGCCAGTATGGCGGGTCCGACCTACGAGCAGTACTTC
TRBJ2-1 | few | TRBV20-1 | - | CSARDALLASNEQFF | TGCAGTGCTAGAGACGCACTACTAGCCTCAAATGAGCAGTTCTTC
TRBJ1-1 | - | TRBV6-6 | TRBD1 | CASDRGVVYTEAFF | TGTGCCAGTGACAGGGGCGTCGTATACACTGAAGCTTTCTTT
TRBJ2-3 | few | TRBV7-2 | - | CASSLDGWDTQYF | TGTGCCAGCAGCTTAGACGGATGGGATACGCAGTATTTT
TRBJ2-7 | - | TRBV5-1 | - | CASSLNEGGTSYEQYF | TGCGCCAGCAGCCTTAACGAGGGCGGCACTTCCTACGAGCAGTACTTC
TRBJ1-2 | few | TRBV24-1 | - | CATSDEWSGYGYTF | TGTGCCACCAGTGATGAATGGTCGGGCTATGGCTACACCTTC
TRBJ2-4 | - | TRBV5-1 | - | CASSLTTGIQYF | TGCGCCAGCAGCTTGACCACCGGCATTCAGTACTTC
TRBJ2-1 | - | TRBV7-9 | - | CASSPLRGNEQFF | TGTGCCAGCAGCCCATTACGGGGGAATGAGCAGTTCTTC
TRBJ1-1 | - | TRBV5-4 | TRBD1 | CASSGMGQMSTEAFF | TGTGCCAGCAGCGGGATGGGACAGATGAGCACTGAAGCTTTCTTT
TRBJ2-1 | - | TRBV5-1 | - | CASSPGLGGSYNEQFF | TGCGCCAGCAGCCCCGGCCTAGGAGGTTCCTACAATGAGCAGTTCTTC
TRBJ1-2 | - | TRBV6-2/TRBV6-3 | - | CASTGLRASGYTF | TGTGCCAGCACGGGACTCCGAGCTTCTGGCTACACCTTC
TRBJ1-2 | few | TRBV7-2 | TRBD1 | CASSFSGGGPNYGYTF | TGTGCCAGCAGCTTCTCAGGGGGCGGCCCTAACTATGGCTACACCTTC
TRBJ2-1 | - | TRBV20-1 | - | CSASAQGNEQFF | TGCAGTGCTAGCGCGCAGGGGAATGAGCAGTTCTTC
TRBJ2-5 | - | TRBV6-1 | TRBD2 | CASSFRTSEETQYF | TGTGCCAGCAGTTTCCGGACTAGTGAAGAGACCCAGTACTTC
TRBJ1-6 | - | TRBV3-1 | - | CASSQGFATPISF | TGTGCCAGCAGCCAAGGGTTCGCCACCCCTATAAGCTTT
TRBJ1-1 | few | TRBV5-1 | - | CASSLGPDTNTEAFF | TGCGCCAGCAGCTTGGGCCCGGACACGAACACTGAAGCTTTCTTT
TRBJ1-4 | few | TRBV14 | - | CASSQGSVHNEKLFF | TGTGCCAGCAGCCAAGGCTCGGTCCACAATGAAAAACTGTTTTTT
TRBJ2-3 | - | TRBV11-1 | TRBD2 | CASSGTSGGPSTDTQYF | TGTGCCAGCAGCGGGACTAGCGGGGGGCCTAGCACAGATACGCAGTATTTT
TRBJ1-6 | few | TRBV5-8 | - | CASSPRGFDNSPLHF | TGTGCCAGCAGCCCTAGAGGGTTCGATAATTCACCCCTCCACTTT
TRBJ1-2 | many | TRBV6-2/TRBV6-3 | - | CASSSPTQNYGYTF | TGTGCCAGCAGTTCACCGACCCAGAACTATGGCTACACCTTC
TRBJ1-4 | few | TRBV4-1 | TRBD1 | CASSQGDRVSEKLFF | TGCGCCAGCAGCCAAGGCGACAGGGTATCGGAAAAACTGTTTTTT
TRBJ2-3 | many | TRBV20-1 | - | CSAGTSNTQYF | TGCAGTGCAGGAACCTCAAATACGCAGTATTTT
TRBJ2-1 | few | TRBV20-1 | TRBD2 | CSASKSSGGYEQFF | TGCAGTGCTAGCAAATCTAGCGGGGGTTATGAGCAGTTCTTC
TRBJ2-1 | - | TRBV29-1 | TRBD1 | CSVNRQGSNEQFF | TGCAGCGTTAACAGACAGGGATCCAATGAGCAGTTCTTC